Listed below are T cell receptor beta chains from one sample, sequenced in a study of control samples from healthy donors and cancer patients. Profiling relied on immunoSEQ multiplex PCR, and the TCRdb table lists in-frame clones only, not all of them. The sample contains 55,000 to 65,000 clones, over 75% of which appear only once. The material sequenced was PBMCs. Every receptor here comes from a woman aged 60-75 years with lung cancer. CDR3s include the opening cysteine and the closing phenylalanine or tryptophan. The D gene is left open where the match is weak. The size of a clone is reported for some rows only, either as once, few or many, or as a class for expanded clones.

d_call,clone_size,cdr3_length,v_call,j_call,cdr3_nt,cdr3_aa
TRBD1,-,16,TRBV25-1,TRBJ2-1,TGTGCCAGCAGTCAATTTACAGGGGGCGCGAGGAATGAGCAGTTCTTC,CASSQFTGGARNEQFF
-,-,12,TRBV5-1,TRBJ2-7,TGCGCCAGCAGCCCGAGGGGGGGAGAGCAGTACTTC,CASSPRGGEQYF
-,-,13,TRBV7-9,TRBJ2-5,TGTGCCAGCAGTCCATCGGGCGGTGAGACCCAGTACTTC,CASSPSGGETQYF
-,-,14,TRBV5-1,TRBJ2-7,TGCGCCAGCAGCTTGAAAGGGATAGGGGACGAGCAGTACTTC,CASSLKGIGDEQYF
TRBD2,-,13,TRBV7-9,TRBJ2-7,TGTGCCAGCAGCGGTAGCGGGATCCACGAGCAGTACTTC,CASSGSGIHEQYF
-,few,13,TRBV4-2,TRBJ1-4,TGTGCCAGCAGCCAAGATGTAGGGGAAAAACTGTTTTTT,CASSQDVGEKLFF
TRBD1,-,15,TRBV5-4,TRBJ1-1,TGTGCCAGCAGCTTGGGCGGGACAGTGAACACTGAAGCTTTCTTT,CASSLGGTVNTEAFF
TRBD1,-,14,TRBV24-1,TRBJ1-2,TGTGCCACCAGTGACGCGACAGGGGACTATGGCTACACCTTC,CATSDATGDYGYTF
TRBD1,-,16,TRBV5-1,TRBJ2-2,TGCGCCAGCAGCTGGCTTGGACAGGGATACACCGGGGAGCTGTTTTTT,CASSWLGQGYTGELFF
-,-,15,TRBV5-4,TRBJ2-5,TGTGCCAGCAGCTTGGATCAGGGTCCCCAAGAGACCCAGTACTTC,CASSLDQGPQETQYF
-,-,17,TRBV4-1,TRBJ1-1,TGCGCCAGCAGCCAGGCCCCGCAACAAGTCATGAACACTGAAGCTTTCTTT,CASSQAPQQVMNTEAFF
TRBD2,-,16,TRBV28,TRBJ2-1,TGTGCCAGCAGTGGCGGACTAGCGGGAGCCTACAATGAGCAGTTCTTC,CASSGGLAGAYNEQFF
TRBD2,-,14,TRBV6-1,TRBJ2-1,TGTGCCAGCAGGCCAGGGCGGGGGGGCAATGAGCAGTTCTTC,CASRPGRGGNEQFF
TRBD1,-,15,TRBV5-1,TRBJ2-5,TGCGCCAGCAGCTTACAGGGGATGAGCCAAGAGACCCAGTACTTC,CASSLQGMSQETQYF
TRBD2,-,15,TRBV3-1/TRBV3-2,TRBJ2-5,TGTGCCAGTGCCCTCGGGCGGGAGGGCCGAGAGACCCAGTACTTC,CASALGREGRETQYF
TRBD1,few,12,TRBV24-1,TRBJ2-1,TGTGCCACGAGGACAGGCTACAATGAGCAGTTCTTC,CATRTGYNEQFF
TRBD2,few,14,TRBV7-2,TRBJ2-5,TGTGCCAGCAGCTTGGGGACTAGACAAGAGACCCAGTACTTC,CASSLGTRQETQYF
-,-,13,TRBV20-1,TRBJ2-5,TGCAGTGCTAGTTTAATTGGAGTGGAGACCCAGTACTTC,CSASLIGVETQYF